This paragraph covers one T cell receptor beta chain sequence. Recruits, aged about 18 to 95 years, lived in some 25 US areas. This entry is derived from a study of blood T cell repertoires in COVID-19. Clones were read by immunoSEQ multiplex PCR, and TCRdb kept only the in-frame ones, dropping some. The sample yields almost 200,000 clones, 89% seen once. This sequence originates from a woman under 30 who had recovered from COVID-19. Sequencing was carried out using PBMCs or T cells enriched from blood (not recorded which).

In nucleotides, the CDR3 is TGTGCCAGCAGCTTGGACCAGGGAAGAGCCGAAGCTTTCTTT. Translated: CASSLDQGRAEAFF. This chain connects TRBV5-5 to TRBJ1-1; maybe TRBD1 (5 bases). This CDR3 is 14 amino acids long. V shed 0 bases and J shed 8 bases, with 14 bases lying between them. CDR1 and CDR2 from the germline V gene are SGHKS and YYEKEE (reference sequence).